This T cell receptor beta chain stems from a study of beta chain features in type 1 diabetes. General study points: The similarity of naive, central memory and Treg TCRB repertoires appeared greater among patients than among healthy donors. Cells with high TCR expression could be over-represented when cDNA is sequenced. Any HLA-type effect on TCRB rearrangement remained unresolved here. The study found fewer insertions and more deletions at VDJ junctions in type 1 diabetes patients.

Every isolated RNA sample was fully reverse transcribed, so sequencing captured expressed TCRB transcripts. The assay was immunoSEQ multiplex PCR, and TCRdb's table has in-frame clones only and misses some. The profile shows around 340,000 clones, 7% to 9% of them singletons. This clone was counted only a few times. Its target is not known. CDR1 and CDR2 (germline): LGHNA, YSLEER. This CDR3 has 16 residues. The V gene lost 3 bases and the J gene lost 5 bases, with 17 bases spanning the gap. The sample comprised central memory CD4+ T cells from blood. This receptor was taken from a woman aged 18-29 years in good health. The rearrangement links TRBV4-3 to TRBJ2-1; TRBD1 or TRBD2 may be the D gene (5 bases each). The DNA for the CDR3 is TGCGCCAGCAGCCAGGAGTTCGGGACCATCAACAATGAGCAGTTCTTC. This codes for CASSQEFGTINNEQFF.